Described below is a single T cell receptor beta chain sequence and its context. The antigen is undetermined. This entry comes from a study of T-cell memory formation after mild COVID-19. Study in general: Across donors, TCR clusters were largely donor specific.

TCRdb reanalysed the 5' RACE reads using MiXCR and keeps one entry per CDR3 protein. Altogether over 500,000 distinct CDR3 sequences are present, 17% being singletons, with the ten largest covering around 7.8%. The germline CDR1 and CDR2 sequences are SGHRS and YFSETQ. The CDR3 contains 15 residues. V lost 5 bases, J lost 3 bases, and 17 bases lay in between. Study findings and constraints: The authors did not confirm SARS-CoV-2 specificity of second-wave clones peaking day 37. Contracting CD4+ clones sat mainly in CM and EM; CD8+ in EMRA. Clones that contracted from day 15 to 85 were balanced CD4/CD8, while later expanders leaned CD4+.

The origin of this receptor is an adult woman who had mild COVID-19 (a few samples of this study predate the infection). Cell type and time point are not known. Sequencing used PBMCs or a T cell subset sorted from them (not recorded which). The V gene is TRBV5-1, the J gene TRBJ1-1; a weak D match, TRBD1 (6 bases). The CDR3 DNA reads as TGCGCCAGCAGTAAGGACAGACTTGGGGACACTGAAGCTTTCTTT. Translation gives CASSKDRLGDTEAFF.